Following are 9 T cell receptor beta chains from one sample sequenced in a study of cytomegalovirus exposure and HLA in healthy donors. PCR used 60 Vbeta primers and 13 Jbeta primers. Here immunoSEQ multiplex PCR was the method, and the copy in TCRdb shows in-frame clones only, minus some. Found here are hundreds of thousands of clones, approximately 84% of them singletons; the top ten hold more than 0.45%. Source material: PBMCs. These receptors were obtained from a woman in her 40s in good health and CMV-seronegative.

The gene calls are TRBV5-1 and TRBJ2-5, with unresolved D. The V and J ends lost 4 bases and 4 bases respectively, with 11 bases between them. CDR1 and CDR2 (germline): SGHRS, YFSETQ. The CDR3 is 13 residues long. CDR3 bases: TGCGCCAGCAGCCCAGTCCTTCGAGAGACCCAGTACTTC. This encodes CASSPVLRETQYF.

In its sample, this clone was seen once. The V and J genes are TRBV11-1 and TRBJ2-5; TRBD1 is a possible D gene (5 bases). V dropped 2 bases and J dropped 7 bases, with 17 bases sitting between them. The CDR3 extends over 15 amino acids. The germline CDR1 and CDR2 sequences are SGHAT and FQDESV (reference sequence). CDR3 in amino acids: CASSLKSGHKGTQYF. As DNA, the CDR3 is TGTGCCAGCAGCTTAAAGTCTGGACACAAGGGGACCCAGTACTTC.

V gene TRBV10-1 combines with J gene TRBJ1-1; D possibly corresponds to TRBD1 (6 bases). The CDR3 has 16 amino acids. Trimming left V 6 bases short and J 1 base short, with 18 bases between. Germline V lookup: CDR1 WNHNN, CDR2 SYGVQD (reference sequence). In DNA form, the CDR3 reads TGCGCCAGCAGCCCCGCGGAATGGGGGCCGAACACTGAAGCTTTCTTT. Translation: CASSPAEWGPNTEAFF.

The chain couples TRBV5-1 to TRBJ2-6; D is ambiguous. The V end was cut by 4 bases, the J end by 2 bases, with 10 bases between. The CDR3 length is 15 residues. Germline V gene sequence: CDR1 SGHRS, CDR2 YFSETQ. The CDR3 DNA follows: TGCGCCAGCAGCCCACCCGGTGCTGGGGCCAACGTCCTGACTTTC. The encoded protein is CASSPPGAGANVLTF.

This clone was seen a single time. The chain links TRBV10-3 to TRBJ1-6; D possibly corresponds to TRBD1 (5 bases). V lost 2 bases and J 6 bases, leaving 11 bases between the germline ends. Germline CDR1 is ENHRY and CDR2 is SYGVKD. This CDR3 is 15 amino acids long. CDR3 sequence (DNA): TGTGCCATCAGTGAGCCGACAGCACCTAATTCACCCCTCCACTTT. Protein product: CAISEPTAPNSPLHF.

This chain joins TRBV7-2 and TRBJ2-5; maybe TRBD1 (5 bases). V shed 9 bases and J shed 2 bases, with 22 bases lying between them. CDR3 length: 16 residues. Germline V lookup: CDR1 SGHTA, CDR2 FQGNSA. In DNA, the CDR3 is TGTGCCAGTAGAGAGCACTTTAGGGGTGTACAAGAGACCCAGTACTTC. As protein: CASREHFRGVQETQYF. The full variable domain, with the rest looked up from reference TRBV7-2 and TRBJ2-5, is GAGVSQSPSNKVTEKGKDVELRCDPISGHTALYWYRQSLGQGLEFLIYFQGNSAPDKSGLPSDRFSAERTGGSVSTLTIQRTQQEDSAVYLCASREHFRGVQETQYFGPGTRLLVL.

The chain employs TRBV4-1 and TRBJ1-1, with D uncertain. The CDR3 has 15 amino acids. CDR1 is MGHRA, CDR2 YSYEKL, per germline. V was shortened by 4 bases and J by 0 bases, with 12 bases between the two germline ends. CDR3 DNA sequence: TGCGCCAGCAGCCCTAGATATCTCATGAACACTGAAGCTTTCTTT. It encodes CASSPRYLMNTEAFF.

This chain joins TRBV19 and TRBJ1-5; 7 bases line up with TRBD1. Germline CDR1 reads LNHDA; CDR2 reads SQIVND (reference sequence). V shed 5 bases and J 0 bases; nucleotides not matched to a gene: 7. This CDR3 comprises 16 residues. The CDR3 is CASSPWTGNSNQPQHF. CDR3 nucleotides: TGTGCCAGTAGTCCCTGGACAGGAAATAGCAATCAGCCCCAGCATTTT.

This clone was recorded only once. This chain uses TRBV27 with TRBJ1-2; D gene uncertain. The CDR3 runs 15 residues. CDR1 MNHEY and CDR2 SMNVEV come from the germline V gene (reference sequence). V was pared by 6 bases and J by 5 bases, with 19 bases between. The CDR3 is CASRQNRLTEYGYTF. CDR3 bases: TGTGCCAGCAGACAAAACCGCCTTACAGAGTATGGCTACACCTTC.